This T cell receptor (beta chain) was obtained from a study of T cells in Graves' hyperthyroidism and ophthalmopathy. Findings and caveats of the study: Separation of ophthalmopathy from stable hyperthyroidism was achieved by a 13 V-J model. Expanded thyroid clonotypes (above 0.001) were mostly also found in blood.

The diagnoses drew upon clinical symptoms, serum thyroxine and TRAb, thyroid ultrasound and orbital computed tomography. Fresh peripheral blood, under 11 ml, yielded the PBMCs. Using RNA transcripts as the source, TCR beta CDR3 regions were amplified. RT-PCR in the first round (using the HTBI primer set) targeted the TCR CDR3. TCRdb fed the multiplex PCR reads into MiXCR, producing one record per CDR3 protein. The sample lists 490,000 or so distinct CDR3 sequences; about 22% were seen once. The sample holds a few counts of this clonotype. Its target is not known. This CDR3 is 11 amino acids long. The germline gives CDR1 MNHNS, CDR2 SASEGT. The germline V and J ends were trimmed by 6 bases and 6 bases, with 7 bases remaining between them.

The material sequenced was blood. The chain couples TRBV6-1 to TRBJ2-3, with D uncertain. This TCR was sampled from a woman between 70 and 85 years old with Graves' ophthalmopathy. CDR3 region: CASRARDTQYF. The CDR3 DNA sequence: TGTGCCAGCAGGGCTCGGGATACGCAGTATTTT.